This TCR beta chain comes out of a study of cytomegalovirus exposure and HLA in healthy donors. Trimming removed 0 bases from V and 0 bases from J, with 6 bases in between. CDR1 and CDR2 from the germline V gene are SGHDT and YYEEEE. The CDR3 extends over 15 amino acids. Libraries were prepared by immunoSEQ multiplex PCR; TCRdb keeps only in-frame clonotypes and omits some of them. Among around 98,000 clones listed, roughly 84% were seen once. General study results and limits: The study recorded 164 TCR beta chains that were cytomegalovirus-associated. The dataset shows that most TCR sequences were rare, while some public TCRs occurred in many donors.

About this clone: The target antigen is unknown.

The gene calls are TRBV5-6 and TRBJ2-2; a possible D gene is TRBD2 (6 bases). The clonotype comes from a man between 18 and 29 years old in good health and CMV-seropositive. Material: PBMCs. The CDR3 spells CASSLVAANTGELFF. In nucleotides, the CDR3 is TGTGCCAGCAGCTTGGTAGCGGCGAACACCGGGGAGCTGTTTTTT.